These 27 T cell receptor beta chains were sequenced from one sample in a study of Ad26.COV2.S vaccination and SARS-CoV-2 variants. Method: immunoSEQ multiplex PCR; TCRdb's copy keeps in-frame clones and lacks some. This sample has roughly 380,000 clones, with 87% found just once. Treatment here: around 19 received Ad26.COV2.S at low or high dose, single or two shots; about 5 received placebo; per-sample allocation not given. Repertoires come from day 63 after the first vaccine or placebo injection. The material was peripheral blood, obtained in a trial of Ad26.COV2.S vaccine versus placebo. The receptors come from a person aged 18-65 years who received the Ad26.COV2.S COVID-19 vaccine or a placebo.

The CDR3 protein is CAWSPRRDGYTF. DNA of the CDR3: TGTGCCTGGAGTCCCCGGCGCGATGGCTACACCTTC. This chain links TRBV30 with TRBJ1-2, with D hard to call. Germline CDR1 reads GTSNPN; CDR2 reads SVGIG (reference sequence). V dropped 2 bases and J dropped 6 bases, with 10 bases sitting between them. The CDR3 covers 12 residues.

This clone has only one observation. The rearrangement uses TRBV7-9 and TRBJ1-1; D may be TRBD1 (6 bases). CDR1 and CDR2 (germline): SEHNR, FQNEAQ (reference sequence). The CDR3 length is 12 residues. Trimming removed 5 bases at V and 7 bases at J, with 11 bases between. Written as DNA, the CDR3 is TGTGCCAGCAGCAAAGACAGGTTTGAAGCTTTCTTT. It yields the protein CASSKDRFEAFF.

The CDR3 sequence is CASLPSQGNGYTF. CDR3 in DNA: TGTGCCAGCTTACCTAGCCAGGGAAATGGCTACACCTTC. This chain joins TRBV18 and TRBJ1-2; tentatively, D is TRBD1 (5 bases). Trimming pared 7 bases from V and 6 bases from J, leaving 15 bases between. This CDR3 spans 13 amino acids. CDR1 is KGHSH, CDR2 LQKENI, per germline. Based on the CDR3 plus reference TRBV18 and TRBJ1-2, the full variable domain is NAGVMQNPRHLVRRRGQEARLRCSPMKGHSHVYWYRQLPEEGLKFMVYLQKENIIDESGMPKERFSAEFPKEGPSILRIQQVVRGDSAAYFCASLPSQGNGYTFGSGTRLTVV.

Only one count was recorded for this clone. The gene calls are TRBV4-1 and TRBJ1-1; 9 bases agree with TRBD1. Germline CDR1 and CDR2: MGHRA and YSYEKL. V lost 4 bases, J lost 4 bases, and 10 bases stayed unmatched. This CDR3 contains 16 residues. The DNA of the CDR3 is TGCGCCAGCAGCCGGGTGACAGGGGGGAACGGCACTGAAGCTTTCTTT. This sequence encodes CASSRVTGGNGTEAFF.

This chain links TRBV6-5 with TRBJ1-2; D is unresolved. Trimming removed 2 bases from V and 0 bases from J, with 10 bases in between. The CDR3 is made up of 15 amino acids. In germline, CDR1 is MNHEY, CDR2 SVGAGI. The CDR3 reads CASSYGPAPNYGYTF. The CDR3 DNA reads as TGTGCCAGCAGTTACGGCCCCGCCCCTAACTATGGCTACACCTTC.

The rearrangement links TRBV18 to TRBJ1-4, with a tentative D call TRBD1 (6 bases). Looked up from germline, CDR1 is KGHSH and CDR2 is LQKENI. The CDR3 has 19 amino acids. V was shortened by 3 bases and J by 0 bases, with 20 bases between the two germline ends. The DNA for the CDR3 is TGTGCCAGCTCACCGAATTCCCCGGGACACCTTGCAACTAATGAAAAACTGTTTTTT. Its translation: CASSPNSPGHLATNEKLFF.

The rearrangement joins TRBV29-1 to TRBJ1-2, with D possibly matching TRBD1 (5 bases). The germline gives CDR1 SQVTM, CDR2 ANQGSEA. Trimming took 2 bases from V and 2 from J, leaving 12 bases between them. CDR3 length: 14 residues. CDR3 amino acids: CSVEFGAGNYGYTF. CDR3 nucleotides: TGCAGCGTTGAATTTGGGGCGGGCAACTATGGCTACACCTTC.

The chain has TRBV2 and TRBJ1-2; TRBD1 aligns across 7 bases. This CDR3 is 14 amino acids long. The trim removed 6 bases at V and 0 bases at J, leaving 4 bases unmatched. Germline CDR1 is SNHLY and CDR2 is FYNNEI. In DNA, the CDR3 is TGTGCCAGCAGGGGGGACAGTTCTAACTATGGCTACACCTTC. Protein product: CASRGDSSNYGYTF.

The rearrangement joins TRBV2 to TRBJ2-3; D is unresolved. Looked up from germline, CDR1 is SNHLY and CDR2 is FYNNEI. Trimming removed 6 bases at V and 5 bases at J, with 18 bases between. The CDR3 loop spans 15 amino acids. In DNA form, the CDR3 reads TGTGCCAGCAGGCCTTTCACAGCCCGCAGAGATACGCAGTATTTT. Encoded protein: CASRPFTARRDTQYF. The complete variable domain, with remaining parts taken from reference TRBV2 and TRBJ2-3, reads EPEVTQTPSHQVTQMGQEVILRCVPISNHLYFYWYRQILGQKVEFLVSFYNNEISEKSEIFDDQFSVERPDGSNFTLKIRSTKLEDSAMYFCASRPFTARRDTQYFGPGTRLTVL.

This clone was recorded once. V gene TRBV5-6 combines with J gene TRBJ1-2, with D unresolved. The germline CDR1 and CDR2 sequences are SGHDT and YYEEEE. With 4 bases removed from V and 3 bases from J, the gap between germline ends came to 10 bases. The CDR3 has 13 amino acids. The CDR3 DNA reads TGTGCCAGCAGCCCCGACCGATACTATGGCTACACCTTC. It encodes CASSPDRYYGYTF.

This chain joins TRBV2 and TRBJ2-7; tentatively, D is TRBD2 (6 bases). The CDR3 has 16 residues. Looked up from germline, CDR1 is SNHLY and CDR2 is FYNNEI. Trimming took off 2 bases at V and 0 bases at J, with 14 bases between the two ends. The DNA for the CDR3 is TGTGCCAGCAGTGAATCCGCGGGGACTTTCTCCTACGAGCAGTACTTC. The encoded protein is CASSESAGTFSYEQYF.

This rearrangement joins TRBV30 to TRBJ1-6; D is ambiguous. The CDR3 totals 16 residues. V lost 3 bases and J 0 bases, leaving 12 bases between the germline ends. The germline CDR1 and CDR2 sequences are GTSNPN and SVGIG (reference sequence). The CDR3 sequence: CAWSPTRGSYNSPLHF. The CDR3 DNA sequence: TGTGCCTGGAGCCCGACCCGCGGCTCCTATAATTCACCCCTCCACTTT.

The chain links TRBV5-8 to TRBJ1-1; 10 bases match TRBD1. The length of the CDR3 is 14 residues. The germline CDR1 and CDR2 sequences are SGHTS and YDEGEE. The V gene end was trimmed by 5 bases and the J gene end by 11 bases; junction bases not matched to a gene: 12. For the CDR3, the DNA is TGTGCCAGCAGTCGCCCGACAGGGGGCGCGGAGGCTTTCTTT. Its protein product is CASSRPTGGAEAFF.

The chain employs TRBV4-3 and TRBJ2-7; tentative D call: TRBD1 (5 bases). Germline V gene data show CDR1 as LGHNA and CDR2 as YSLEER. This CDR3 has 12 amino acids. Between the trimmed V and J ends, which lost 0 bases and 9 bases, there was a span of 9 bases. CDR3 coding DNA: TGCGCCAGCAGCCAAGACGGACACTTGCAGTACTTC. The encoded protein is CASSQDGHLQYF.

V and J are TRBV29-1 and TRBJ2-1; D may be TRBD2 (7 bases). The V end was cut by 1 base, the J end by 3 bases, with 19 bases between. This CDR3 is built from 17 residues. Germline CDR1 is SQVTM and CDR2 is ANQGSEA. The CDR3 loop reads CSVEARTGGGRYNEQFF. Written as DNA, the CDR3 is TGCAGCGTTGAAGCACGAACAGGCGGGGGCCGCTACAATGAGCAGTTCTTC.

Details on this clone: Compared with germline, one end of the junction differs, possibly owing to a read error. This rearrangement joins TRBV6-5 to TRBJ2-7; maybe TRBD2 (6 bases). Germline CDR1 reads MNHEY; CDR2 reads SVGAGI. The CDR3 loop spans 16 amino acids. CDR3 amino acids: CASSYSIGGADGEQYF. CDR3 in DNA: TGTGCCAGCAGCTACTCGATTGGAGGGGCCGACGGGGAGCAGTACTTC.

The genes are TRBV7-3 and TRBJ1-5, with a possible D match to TRBD1 (5 bases). The germline CDR1 and CDR2 sequences are SGHTA and FQGTGA. The V end was cut by 4 bases, the J end by 1 base, with 14 bases between. The CDR3 runs 16 residues. CDR3 in amino acids: CASSSSTGGSNQPQHF. The CDR3 coding sequence is TGTGCCAGCAGCTCGTCTACGGGGGGGAGCAATCAGCCCCAGCATTTT.

This chain joins TRBV15 and TRBJ2-7; 7 bases map to TRBD1. Germline V lookup: CDR1 LNHNV, CDR2 YYDKDF (reference sequence). The ends lost 1 base at V and 2 bases at J; junction bases unmatched: 17. This CDR3 is built from 19 residues. CDR3 in DNA: TGTGCCACCAGCAGAGGAGGAAATAGCCCACAGGGGACGACCTACGAGCAGTACTTC. As protein: CATSRGGNSPQGTTYEQYF.

The chain combines TRBV6-5 with TRBJ1-5, with D unclear. The CDR3 contains 14 residues. Germline CDR1 is MNHEY and CDR2 is SVGAGI. V gave up 7 bases and J gave up 1 base, with 11 bases separating them. This CDR3 reads CASNSRGSNQPQHF. The CDR3 nucleotides read TGTGCCAGCAATTCTCGGGGAAGCAATCAGCCCCAGCATTTT.

As to this clone: Other DNA sequences of this sample code for an identical CDR3. This sequence joins TRBV30 and TRBJ2-2, with 7 bases that match TRBD1. The CDR3 has 13 residues. V dropped 0 bases and J dropped 5; count of bases not matched to a gene: 0. Germline V gives CDR1 GTSNPN, CDR2 SVGIG (reference sequence). The DNA for the CDR3 is TGTGCCTGGAGTGTACAGGGGACCGGGGAGCTGTTTTTT. Amino acid sequence: CAWSVQGTGELFF.

The chain links TRBV11-1 to TRBJ2-1; the D call may be TRBD1 or TRBD2 (7 bases each). The ends were cut back, 3 bases at V and 6 bases at J, with 12 bases in the middle. Germline V gene sequence: CDR1 SGHAT, CDR2 FQDESV (reference sequence). The CDR3 has 14 amino acids. CDR3 coding DNA: TGTGCCAGCAGCTTGAGCAGGGGGGGCAATGAGCAGTTCTTC. Protein: CASSLSRGGNEQFF.

This clone was seen just once. The sample has other DNA sequences that encode this CDR3 too. This chain joins TRBV5-1 and TRBJ2-1; D is unclear. CDR3 length equals 12 residues. Trimming removed 4 bases from V and 4 bases from J, with 6 bases in between. Germline values: CDR1 SGHRS, CDR2 YFSETQ. The CDR3: CASSLQYNEQFF. For the CDR3, the DNA is TGCGCCAGCAGCCTTCAGTACAATGAGCAGTTCTTC.

The chain couples TRBV18 to TRBJ2-7, with D possibly matching TRBD1 (6 bases). CDR3 length: 13 residues. Germline CDR1 reads KGHSH; CDR2 reads LQKENI. Trimming left V 5 bases short and J 3 bases short, with 11 bases between. The CDR3 spells CASSEGQNYEQYF. As DNA, the CDR3 is TGTGCCAGCTCAGAGGGACAAAACTACGAGCAGTACTTC.

The chain combines TRBV10-3 with TRBJ1-2, with TRBD1 matching over 7 bases. CDR3 length equals 17 residues. Germline trimming cut 2 bases from V and 1 base from J; bases unmatched to any gene: 10. The V gene's germline CDR1 is ENHRY and CDR2 SYGVKD. CDR3 sequence: CAISEPGQITLNYGYTF. The CDR3 DNA is TGTGCCATCAGTGAGCCGGGACAGATTACGCTTAACTATGGCTACACCTTC.

The chain is built from TRBV27 and TRBJ1-1, with a weak D call TRBD1 (5 bases). The germline gives CDR1 MNHEY, CDR2 SMNVEV (reference sequence). CDR3 length equals 13 residues. V was cut by 8 bases and J by 7 bases, with 17 bases left in between. CDR3 nucleotides: TGTGCCAGCGGCCGGGGGGTGCCGAGTGAAGCTTTCTTT. Translating gives CASGRGVPSEAFF.

The chain combines TRBV7-3 with TRBJ1-1, with TRBD1 matching over 8 bases. The CDR3 has 14 amino acids. V lost 5 bases and J lost 1; bases outside the gene matches: 3. Germline values: CDR1 SGHTA, CDR2 FQGTGA. The CDR3 sequence: CASSRGTGNTEAFF. DNA of the CDR3: TGTGCCAGCAGCCGGGGGACAGGGAACACTGAAGCTTTCTTT.

This chain uses TRBV27 with TRBJ1-6; 7 bases match TRBD1. With 2 bases clipped from V and 4 bases from J, the junction kept 8 bases outside the gene matches. This CDR3 contains 17 residues. Looked up from germline, CDR1 is MNHEY and CDR2 is SMNVEV (reference sequence). The CDR3 region has the DNA TGTGCCAGCAGTTTAGTTCCACCGGGACAGTATAATTCACCCCTCCACTTT. This gives the protein CASSLVPPGQYNSPLHF.